The clone carrying this T cell receptor (beta chain) was picked up one time. The donor population consisted of healthy HIV-negative adults with no recent acute infections or vaccinations. This entry comes from a study of shared clonotypes between healthy human individuals. Study in general: Those who served as donors were a couple of women and a few men between the ages of 18 and 49. Each donor's CD4 naive and CD4 memory cells filled three plates apiece, CD8 naive two, and CD8 memory one.

Germline-derived CDR1 and CDR2 are MNHNS and SASEGT. This CDR3 region has 16 residues. V dropped 4 bases and J dropped 2; count of bases not matched to a gene: 8. Clones were read by immunoSEQ multiplex PCR, and TCRdb kept only the in-frame ones, dropping some. The data hold just over 2,000,000 clones, with roughly 95% observed a single time. Source material: naive CD4+ T cells sorted from blood. Stated subset: CD45RA+ positively selected. This chain connects TRBV6-1 to TRBJ2-3, with 8 bases lining up with TRBD2. The sequence came from a man younger than 35 in good health. The CDR3 sequence is CASSGRTSSYTDTQYF. The CDR3, as DNA: TGTGCCAGCAGTGGACGGACTAGCTCCTACACAGATACGCAGTATTTT.